This T cell receptor beta chain stems from a study of radiation and T cells in renal cell carcinoma. About the research overall: Nephrectomy followed 15 Gy stereotactic body radiation by 4 weeks.

On this clone itself: The antigen remains unidentified.

The CDR3 has 15 amino acids. V was clipped by 3 bases and J by 6 bases; unmatched bases: 9. Germline-derived CDR1 and CDR2 are MDHEN and SYDVKM. Time point reported: blood 2 weeks post-SBRT. Treatment reported: 15 Gy SBRT to primary tumor, nephrectomy 4 weeks later. Blood was sampled at baseline, 2 weeks and 4 weeks after SBRT. Repertoires were generated with immunoSEQ multiplex PCR, while TCRdb's copy carries only in-frame clones and drops some. The table shows around 120,000 clones, with approximately 78% occurring only once. Overall study results and limits: From baseline, blood top tumor clonotypes peaked at 2 weeks post-radiation.

V is TRBV28 and J is TRBJ1-2; TRBD1 matches at 8 bases. Sequencing used blood, obtained from a patient whose treatment included radiotherapy and nephrectomy. This TCR came from a woman aged 60-70 years with renal cell carcinoma. CDR3 sequence (DNA): TGTGCCAGCAGTTTCCCCAGGGGGCACCAGGATGGCTACACCTTC. It specifies CASSFPRGHQDGYTF.